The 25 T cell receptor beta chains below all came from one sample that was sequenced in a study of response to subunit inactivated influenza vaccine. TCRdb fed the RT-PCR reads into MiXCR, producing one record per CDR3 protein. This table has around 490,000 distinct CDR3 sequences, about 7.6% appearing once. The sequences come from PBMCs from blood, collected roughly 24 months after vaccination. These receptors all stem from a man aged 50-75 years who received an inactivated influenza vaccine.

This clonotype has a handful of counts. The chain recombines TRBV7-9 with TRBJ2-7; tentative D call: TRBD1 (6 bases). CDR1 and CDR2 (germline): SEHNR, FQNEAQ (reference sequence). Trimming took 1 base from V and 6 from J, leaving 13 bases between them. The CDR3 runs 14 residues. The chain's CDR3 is CASSLDAGVVEQYF. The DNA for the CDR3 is TGTGCCAGCAGCTTAGATGCAGGGGTAGTCGAGCAGTACTTC.

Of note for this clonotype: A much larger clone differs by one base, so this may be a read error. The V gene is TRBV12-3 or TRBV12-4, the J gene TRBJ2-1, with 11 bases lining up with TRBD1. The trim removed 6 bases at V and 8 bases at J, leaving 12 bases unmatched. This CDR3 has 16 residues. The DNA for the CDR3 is TGTGCCAGCAGAATGGACAGGGGGCAAGTTTACGATGAGCAGTTCTTC. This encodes CASRMDRGQVYDEQFF.

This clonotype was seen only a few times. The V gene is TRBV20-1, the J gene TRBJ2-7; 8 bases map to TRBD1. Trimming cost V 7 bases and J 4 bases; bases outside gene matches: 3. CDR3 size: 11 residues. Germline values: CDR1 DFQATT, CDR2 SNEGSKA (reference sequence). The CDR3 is CSVDRAYEQYF. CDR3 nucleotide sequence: TGCAGTGTGGACAGGGCATACGAGCAGTACTTC.

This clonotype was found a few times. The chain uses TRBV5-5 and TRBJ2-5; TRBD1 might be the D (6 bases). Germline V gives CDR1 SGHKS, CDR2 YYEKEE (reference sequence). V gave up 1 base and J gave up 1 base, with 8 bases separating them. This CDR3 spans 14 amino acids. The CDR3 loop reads CASSLNRVQETQYF. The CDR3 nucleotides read TGTGCCAGCAGCTTGAACAGGGTCCAAGAGACCCAGTACTTC.

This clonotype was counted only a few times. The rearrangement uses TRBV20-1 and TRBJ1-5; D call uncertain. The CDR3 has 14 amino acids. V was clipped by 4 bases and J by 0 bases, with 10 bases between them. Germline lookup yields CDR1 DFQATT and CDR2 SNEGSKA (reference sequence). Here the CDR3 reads CSAIDGISNQPQHF. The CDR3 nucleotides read TGCAGTGCTATTGACGGAATTAGCAATCAGCCCCAGCATTTT.

The CDR3 nucleotides read TGTGCCATCAGTGAGTCCATTACCTCCGGGCCCGGCTACACCTTC. It is translated as CAISESITSGPGYTF. This chain joins TRBV10-3 and TRBJ1-2; no firm D call. CDR3 length: 15 residues. V was cut by 0 bases and J by 8 bases, with 16 bases left in between. Germline CDR1 reads ENHRY; CDR2 reads SYGVKD.

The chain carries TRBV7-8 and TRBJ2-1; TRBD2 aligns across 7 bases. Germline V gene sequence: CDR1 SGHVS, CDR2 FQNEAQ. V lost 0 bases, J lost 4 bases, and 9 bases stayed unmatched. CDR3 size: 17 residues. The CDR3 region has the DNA TGTGCCAGCAGCTTAGCAGGCGGGAGTTTTACGTACAATGAGCAGTTCTTC. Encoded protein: CASSLAGGSFTYNEQFF. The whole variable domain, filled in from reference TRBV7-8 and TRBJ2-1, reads GAGVSQSPRYKVAKRGQDVALRCDPISGHVSLFWYQQALGQGPEFLTYFQNEAQLDKSGLPSDRFFAERPEGSVSTLKIQRTQQEDSAVYLCASSLAGGSFTYNEQFFGPGTRLTVL.

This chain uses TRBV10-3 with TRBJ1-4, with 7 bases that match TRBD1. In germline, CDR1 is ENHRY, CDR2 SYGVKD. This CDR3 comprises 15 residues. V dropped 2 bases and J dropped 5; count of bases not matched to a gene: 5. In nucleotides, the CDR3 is TGTGCCATCAGTGAGAGGGGGCTCCGGAATGAAAAACTGTTTTTT. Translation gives CAISERGLRNEKLFF.

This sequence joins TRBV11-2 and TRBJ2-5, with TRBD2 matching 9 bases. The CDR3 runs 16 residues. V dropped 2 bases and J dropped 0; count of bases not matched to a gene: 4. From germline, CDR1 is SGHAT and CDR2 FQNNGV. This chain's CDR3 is CASSLSSGEHQETQYF. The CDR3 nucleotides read TGTGCCAGCAGCTTATCTAGCGGGGAACACCAAGAGACCCAGTACTTC.

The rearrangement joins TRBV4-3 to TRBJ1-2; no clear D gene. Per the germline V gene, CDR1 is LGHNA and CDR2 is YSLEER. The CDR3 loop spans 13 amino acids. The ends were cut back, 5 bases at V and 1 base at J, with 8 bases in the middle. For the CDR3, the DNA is TGCGCCAGCAGCTATGAACTTAACTATGGCTACACCTTC. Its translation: CASSYELNYGYTF.

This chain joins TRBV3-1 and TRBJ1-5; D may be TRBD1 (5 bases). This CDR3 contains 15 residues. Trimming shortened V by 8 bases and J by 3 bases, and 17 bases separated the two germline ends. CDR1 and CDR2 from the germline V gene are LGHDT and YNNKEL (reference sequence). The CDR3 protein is CASSPNAGLNQPQHF. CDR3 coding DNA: TGTGCCAGCTCCCCTAACGCAGGGCTCAATCAGCCCCAGCATTTT. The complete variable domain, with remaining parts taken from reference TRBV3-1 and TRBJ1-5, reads DTAVSQTPKYLVTQMGNDKSIKCEQNLGHDTMYWYKQDSKKFLKIMFSYNNKELIINETVPNRFSPKSPDKAHLNLHINSLELGDSAVYFCASSPNAGLNQPQHFGDGTRLSIL.

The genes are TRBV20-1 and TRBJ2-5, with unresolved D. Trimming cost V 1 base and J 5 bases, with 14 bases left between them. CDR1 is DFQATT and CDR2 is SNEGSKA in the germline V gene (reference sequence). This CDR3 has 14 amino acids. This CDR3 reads CSARGRSGRETQYF. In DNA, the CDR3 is TGCAGTGCTAGAGGGAGATCGGGTCGGGAGACCCAGTACTTC.

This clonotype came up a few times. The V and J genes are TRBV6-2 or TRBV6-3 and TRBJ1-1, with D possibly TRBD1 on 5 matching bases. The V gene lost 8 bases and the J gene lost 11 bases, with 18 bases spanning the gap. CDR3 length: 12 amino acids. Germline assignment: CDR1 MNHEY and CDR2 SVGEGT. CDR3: CASSTGVLEAFF. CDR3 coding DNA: TGTGCCAGCTCTACGGGGGTACTGGAGGCTTTCTTT.

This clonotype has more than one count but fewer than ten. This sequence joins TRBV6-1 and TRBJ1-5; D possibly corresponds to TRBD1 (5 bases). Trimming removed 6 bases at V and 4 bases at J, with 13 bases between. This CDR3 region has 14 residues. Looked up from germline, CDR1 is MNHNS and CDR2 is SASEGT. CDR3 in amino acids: CASSFRDQNQPQHF. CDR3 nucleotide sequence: TGTGCCAGCAGCTTCCGGGACCAAAATCAGCCCCAGCATTTT.

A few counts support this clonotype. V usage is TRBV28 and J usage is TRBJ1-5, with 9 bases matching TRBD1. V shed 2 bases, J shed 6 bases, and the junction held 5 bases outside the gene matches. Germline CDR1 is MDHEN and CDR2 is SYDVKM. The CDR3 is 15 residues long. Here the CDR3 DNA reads TGTGCCAGCAGTTTACGGGGGGACAGGGTTCAGCCCCAGCATTTT. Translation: CASSLRGDRVQPQHF.

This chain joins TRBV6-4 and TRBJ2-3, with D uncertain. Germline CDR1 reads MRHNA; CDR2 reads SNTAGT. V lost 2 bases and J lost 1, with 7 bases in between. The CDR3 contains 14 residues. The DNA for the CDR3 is TGTGCCAGCAGTGACGCGGCAGGCACAGATACGCAGTATTTT. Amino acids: CASSDAAGTDTQYF.

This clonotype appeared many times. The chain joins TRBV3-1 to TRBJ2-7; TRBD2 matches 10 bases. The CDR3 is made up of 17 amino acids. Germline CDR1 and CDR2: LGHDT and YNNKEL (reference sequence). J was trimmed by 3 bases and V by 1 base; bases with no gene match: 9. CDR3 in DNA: TGTGCCAGCAGCCAAGGTCTAGCGGGAGCGGGTAGCTACGAGCAGTACTTC. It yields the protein CASSQGLAGAGSYEQYF.

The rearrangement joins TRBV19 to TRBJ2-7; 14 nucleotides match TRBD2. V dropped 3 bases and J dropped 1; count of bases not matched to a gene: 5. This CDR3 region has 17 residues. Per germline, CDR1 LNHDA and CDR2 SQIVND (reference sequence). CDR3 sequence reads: CASSIIGTSGRSYEQYF. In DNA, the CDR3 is TGTGCCAGTAGTATCATAGGGACTAGCGGGAGATCCTACGAGCAGTACTTC.

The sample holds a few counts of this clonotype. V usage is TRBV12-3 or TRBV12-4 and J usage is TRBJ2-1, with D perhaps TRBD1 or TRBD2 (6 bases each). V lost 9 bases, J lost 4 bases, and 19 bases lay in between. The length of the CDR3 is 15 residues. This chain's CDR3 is CASTPEGGGYNEQFF. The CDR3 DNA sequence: TGTGCCAGTACCCCCGAGGGGGGCGGTTACAATGAGCAGTTCTTC.

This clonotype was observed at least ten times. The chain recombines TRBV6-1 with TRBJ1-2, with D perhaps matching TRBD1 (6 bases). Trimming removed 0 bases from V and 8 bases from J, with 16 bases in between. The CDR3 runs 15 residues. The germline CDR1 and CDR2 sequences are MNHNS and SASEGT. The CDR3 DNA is TGTGCCAGCAGTGAAGCGCTTCGGGGGGCGCGGGGCTACACCTTC. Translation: CASSEALRGARGYTF.

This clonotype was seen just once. CDR3 loop: CASSPRILGQGNTDTQYF. Here the CDR3 DNA reads TGTGCCAGCAGCCCCCGGATTTTGGGACAGGGGAACACAGATACGCAGTATTTT. The chain carries TRBV11-2 and TRBJ2-3, with 10 bases lining up with TRBD1. CDR1 and CDR2 from the germline V gene are SGHAT and FQNNGV. With 5 bases clipped from V and 2 bases from J, the junction kept 13 bases outside the gene matches. CDR3 length equals 18 residues.

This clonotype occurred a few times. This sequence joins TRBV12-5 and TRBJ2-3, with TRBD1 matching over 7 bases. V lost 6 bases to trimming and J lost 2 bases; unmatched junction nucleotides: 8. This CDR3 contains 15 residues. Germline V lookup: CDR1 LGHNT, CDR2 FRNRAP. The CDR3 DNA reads TGTGCTAGTGGGACAGGGCGTTACCCCACAGATACGCAGTATTTT. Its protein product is CASGTGRYPTDTQYF.

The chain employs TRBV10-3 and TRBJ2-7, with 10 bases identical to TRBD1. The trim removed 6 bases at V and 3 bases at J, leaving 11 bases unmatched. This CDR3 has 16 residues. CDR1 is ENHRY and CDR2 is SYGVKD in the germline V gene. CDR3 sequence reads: CAIRTGTGEFFYEQYF. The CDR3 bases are TGTGCCATCAGGACCGGGACAGGGGAGTTCTTCTACGAGCAGTACTTC.

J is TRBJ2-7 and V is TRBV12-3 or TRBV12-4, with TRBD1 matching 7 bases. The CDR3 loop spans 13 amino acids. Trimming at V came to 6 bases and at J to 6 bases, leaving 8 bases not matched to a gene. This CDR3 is CASSWRQGAEQYF. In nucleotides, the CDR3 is TGTGCCAGCAGCTGGAGACAGGGTGCCGAGCAGTACTTC.

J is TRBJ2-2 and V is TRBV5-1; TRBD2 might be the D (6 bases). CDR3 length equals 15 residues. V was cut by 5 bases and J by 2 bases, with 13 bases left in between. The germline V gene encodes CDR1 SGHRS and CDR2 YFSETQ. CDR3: CASRRGSRNTGELFF. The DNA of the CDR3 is TGCGCCAGCAGACGGGGGAGCCGAAACACCGGGGAGCTGTTTTTT.